Each of the 22 T cell receptor beta chains below was sequenced from the same sample in a study of blood T cells in healthy people across ages (dated by TCRdb to the mid-2010s). The library was produced with 5' RACE. Sequencing was carried out with an Illumina HiSeq 2500. The second PCR ran for about 7 to 11 cycles and used a J-beta primer mix along with a sample-barcoded 5' primer. The public reads were run again by TCRdb, first through fastp at Q25 and then through MiXCR, and only productive beta chains were kept. Here each entry gathers all rows of one CDR3 protein and keeps the most common genes and DNA. This sample holds 950,000 to 1,200,000 distinct CDR3 sequences; 35% to 40% were observed only once. In total, the top ten clones hold roughly 13% of the sample. Sequencing input: blood. These receptors came from a young man in good health.

The rearrangement joins TRBV3-1 to TRBJ1-1; TRBD1 agrees at 8 bases. Germline CDR1 is LGHDT and CDR2 is YNNKEL (reference sequence). V shed 0 bases, J shed 13 bases, and the junction held 4 bases outside the gene matches. The CDR3 totals 12 residues. CDR3 nucleotides: TGTGCCAGCAGCCAAGATTCCGGGACAGGTTTCTTT. It codes for CASSQDSGTGFF. The complete variable domain, with remaining parts taken from reference TRBV3-1 and TRBJ1-1, reads DTAVSQTPKYLVTQMGNDKSIKCEQNLGHDTMYWYKQDSKKFLKIMFSYNNKELIINETVPNRFSPKSPDKAHLNLHINSLELGDSAVYFCASSQDSGTGFFGQGTRLTVV.

This rearrangement joins TRBV5-1 to TRBJ2-3, with D possibly TRBD2 on 5 matching bases. The CDR3 extends over 16 amino acids. From germline, CDR1 is SGHRS and CDR2 YFSETQ. The ends were cut back, 4 bases at V and 0 bases at J, with 15 bases in the middle. CDR3 protein: CASSVGGNPSTDTQYF. In nucleotides, the CDR3 is TGCGCCAGCAGCGTAGGAGGTAATCCTAGCACAGATACGCAGTATTTT.

This clonotype was seen more than once but under ten times. The gene calls are TRBV9 and TRBJ1-2; D may be TRBD1 (5 bases). The V gene lost 0 bases and the J gene lost 4 bases, with 13 bases spanning the gap. Germline V gene lookup returns CDR1 SGDLS and CDR2 YYNGEE. The CDR3 covers 15 residues. CDR3 residues: CASSVVGDSIYGYTF. CDR3 sequence (DNA): TGTGCCAGCAGCGTAGTGGGTGACAGCATCTATGGCTACACCTTC.

The chain links TRBV7-2 to TRBJ1-5; D gene uncertain. V was shortened by 1 base and J by 2 bases, with 15 bases between the two germline ends. The germline V gene encodes CDR1 SGHTA and CDR2 FQGNSA. This CDR3 region has 17 residues. For the CDR3, the DNA is TGTGCCAGCAGCTTAGTTCCCGGGAAGCGCGGCAATCAGCCCCAGCATTTT. It yields the protein CASSLVPGKRGNQPQHF.

The sample holds a few counts of this clonotype. The chain has TRBV4-2 and TRBJ2-7; D uncertain. The V gene's germline CDR1 is LGHNA and CDR2 YNFKEQ. V lost 0 bases to trimming and J lost 7 bases, with 10 bases between them. The CDR3 consists of 13 residues. In DNA, the CDR3 is TGTGCCAGCAGCCAAGAAACTCGCTCTGAGCAGTACTTC. Its translation: CASSQETRSEQYF.

The chain carries TRBV5-1 and TRBJ1-6; D gene unclear. The CDR3 has 20 residues. The ends were cut back, 0 bases at V and 0 bases at J, with 19 bases in the middle. Germline V CDR1 and CDR2: SGHRS, YFSETQ. The CDR3 DNA sequence: TGCGCCAGCAGCTTGGCCGTCGAGGGTTCGACCTCCTCCTATAATTCACCCCTCCACTTT. Protein: CASSLAVEGSTSSYNSPLHF.

This clonotype has only a few counts. This chain joins TRBV29-1 and TRBJ2-3; D is unclear. Germline CDR1 and CDR2: SQVTM and ANQGSEA. Trimming took off 3 bases at V and 0 bases at J, with 10 bases between the two ends. CDR3 length: 14 amino acids. The chain's CDR3 is CSVDVPSSTDTQYF. The CDR3, as DNA: TGCAGCGTTGATGTGCCATCTAGCACAGATACGCAGTATTTT.

V gene TRBV9 combines with J gene TRBJ2-2; 9 bases are shared with TRBD1. Germline values: CDR1 SGDLS, CDR2 YYNGEE. This CDR3 is built from 17 residues. The V segment lost 4 bases and the J segment 5 bases; nucleotides outside the gene matches: 12. The CDR3 region has the DNA TGTGCCAGCAGCTCGGGACAGGGTGTTTTGGGGACCGGGGAGCTGTTTTTT. Its translation: CASSSGQGVLGTGELFF.

This clonotype was observed a handful of times. This chain connects TRBV27 to TRBJ1-1; TRBD1 aligns across 8 bases. The V gene end was trimmed by 4 bases and the J gene end by 3 bases; junction bases not matched to a gene: 4. CDR3 length: 14 residues. Germline V CDR1 and CDR2: MNHEY, SMNVEV (reference sequence). The CDR3 DNA is TGTGCCAGCAGTTGGAGACAGGGGTACACTGAAGCTTTCTTT. Translating it yields CASSWRQGYTEAFF.

This sequence joins TRBV5-1 and TRBJ1-2, with 7 bases matching TRBD1. CDR1 SGHRS and CDR2 YFSETQ come from the germline V gene. This CDR3 region has 14 residues. Germline trimming cut 4 bases from V and 5 bases from J; bases unmatched to any gene: 8. Here the CDR3 reads CASSVDRSVYGYTF. In nucleotides, the CDR3 is TGCGCCAGCAGCGTGGACAGGAGTGTATATGGCTACACCTTC.

The chain recombines TRBV20-1 with TRBJ1-5; a weak D match, TRBD1 (6 bases). The CDR3 runs to 14 residues. Germline assignment: CDR1 DFQATT and CDR2 SNEGSKA (reference sequence). The V and J ends lost 6 bases and 5 bases respectively, with 17 bases between them. The CDR3 DNA reads TGCAGTGCGACTGATTCAGGGGAGTATCAGCCCCAGCATTTT. It encodes CSATDSGEYQPQHF.

This rearrangement joins TRBV21-1 to TRBJ1-6; the table's D call, TRBD1, has no DNA check behind it. TRBV21-1 is recorded as a pseudogene. The CDR3 spans 13 residues. The CDR3, as DNA: TGTGCCACCGGGGACGGATGTAATTCACCCCTCCACTTT. As protein: CATGDGCNSPLHF.

The V and J genes are TRBV7-2 and TRBJ1-2, with D perhaps matching TRBD1 (6 bases). Germline values: CDR1 SGHTA, CDR2 FQGNSA. The V end lost 3 bases, the J end lost 0 bases, and 17 bases lay between the germline ends. This CDR3 is 17 amino acids long. The CDR3 DNA is TGTGCCAGCAGCTTTAGCGGGGACACGAAAGCTAACTATGGCTACACCTTC. It encodes CASSFSGDTKANYGYTF.

The rearrangement joins TRBV4-2 to TRBJ1-4, with 9 bases identical to TRBD1. CDR1 and CDR2 from the germline V gene are LGHNA and YNFKEQ. The CDR3 loop spans 17 amino acids. The V and J ends lost 5 bases and 3 bases, in that order; junction bases with no gene match: 10. The chain's CDR3 is CASSSGQGRLSNEKLFF. CDR3 in DNA: TGTGCCAGCAGCTCCGGACAGGGGCGCCTCTCTAATGAAAAACTGTTTTTT.

To note about this clonotype: The junction departs from germline at one end; a sequencing error may be responsible. The chain links TRBV4-1 to TRBJ1-5; D possibly corresponds to TRBD1 (6 bases). Germline CDR1 MGHRA, CDR2 YSYEKL. CDR3 length: 14 residues. The CDR3 coding sequence is TGCGCCAGCAGCTCCACAGGGTTGGATCAGTCCCAGCATTTT. Encoded protein: CASSSTGLDQSQHF.

With respect to this clonotype: The junction and the germline gene differ at one end; a read error may be behind it. CDR3 residues: CGVYQGNYNEQFF. In DNA, the CDR3 is TGCGGCGTTTATCAGGGGAATTACAATGAGCAGTTCTTC. The genes are TRBV29-1 and TRBJ2-1; D is possibly TRBD1 (6 bases). The CDR3 extends over 13 amino acids. CDR1 and CDR2 (germline): SQVTM, ANQGSEA.

This clonotype was detected a few times. The chain combines TRBV11-2 with TRBJ2-3; 8 bases are a match to TRBD2. The CDR3 runs 17 residues. Germline CDR1 and CDR2: SGHAT and FQNNGV. The V segment lost 0 bases and the J segment 5 bases; nucleotides outside the gene matches: 10. The CDR3 sequence: CASSLDPLDSGVDTQYF. Written as DNA, the CDR3 is TGTGCCAGCAGCTTAGACCCCTTGGATAGCGGGGTAGATACGCAGTATTTT.

The chain has TRBV30 and TRBJ1-1, with D unclear. V was trimmed by 4 bases and J by 2 bases, leaving 14 bases between them. The CDR3 sequence is 14 residues long. The germline CDR1 and CDR2 sequences are GTSNPN and SVGIG (reference sequence). CDR3 loop: CAWTSRGINTEAFF. CDR3 in DNA: TGTGCCTGGACCAGCCGCGGGATTAACACTGAAGCTTTCTTT.

In its sample, this clonotype was seen a few times. The V and J genes are TRBV10-3 and TRBJ2-3; 13 bases are shared with TRBD2. Trimming cost V 10 bases and J 3 bases; bases outside gene matches: 4. Germline V CDR1 and CDR2: ENHRY, SYGVKD. CDR3 length: 14 residues. DNA of the CDR3: TGTGCCACGAAGACTAGCGGGGGGACAGATACGCAGTATTTT. Its protein is CATKTSGGTDTQYF.

This clonotype was observed many times. This chain uses TRBV20-1 with TRBJ2-1; D is unclear. V was trimmed by 8 bases and J by 4 bases, leaving 15 bases between them. Germline V gives CDR1 DFQATT, CDR2 SNEGSKA (reference sequence). The length of the CDR3 is 13 residues. CDR3 in DNA: TGCAGTTACGTGGATCATACATACAATGAGCAGTTCTTC. This encodes CSYVDHTYNEQFF.

The gene calls are TRBV19 and TRBJ1-2, with TRBD1 identical over 8 bases. The CDR3 covers 12 residues. From germline, CDR1 is LNHDA and CDR2 SQIVND (reference sequence). Losses at the gene ends were 10 bases for V and 5 bases for J; bases not matched to a gene: 6. The CDR3 sequence: CATGQGKYGYTF. CDR3 DNA sequence: TGTGCCACAGGACAGGGAAAATATGGCTACACCTTC.

The sample holds a few counts of this clonotype. V gene TRBV27 combines with J gene TRBJ1-6, with TRBD1 matching 9 bases. The CDR3 has 15 amino acids. CDR1 is MNHEY, CDR2 SMNVEV, per germline (reference sequence). The junction had 7 bases not matched to a gene; V was cut back by 6 bases and J by 7 bases. The CDR3 region is CASSPRDRENSPLHF. CDR3 nucleotide sequence: TGTGCCAGCAGCCCCCGGGACAGGGAAAATTCACCCCTCCACTTT.